A single sample gave rise to the 9 T cell receptor beta chains below, sequenced in a study of vaccination and CD4 T cells after COVID-19. Described treatment: roughly ten-day PBMC culture with coronavirus spike peptide pools or control peptides (ViraFEST assay). Antigen specificity for these receptors is unknown. Sequencing of cultured CD4+ T cell DNA used the Oncomine TCR Beta short-read assay. MiXCR, run by TCRdb on the PCR reads, gives a single entry per CDR3 protein. The sample yields some 15,000 distinct CDR3 sequences, around a third seen once. The sequencing here drew on CD4+ T cells from blood, cultured in vitro, taken after SARS-CoV-2 vaccination. The receptors shown here come from a human donor who had recovered from COVID-19.

The count of this clonotype is one. Its ends do not fully match the called genes, so a read error is possible. This chain joins TRBV7-2 and TRBJ2-5; a weak D match, TRBD2 (6 bases). Germline V gives CDR1 SGHTA, CDR2 FQGNSA. This CDR3 region has 14 residues. CDR3 in DNA: TGTGCCAGCAGCTTTAAGGGGTCGGGAGAGGCCCAGTACTTC. Protein product: CASSFKGSGEAQYF. Full variable domain (rest looked up from reference TRBV7-2 and TRBJ2-5): GAGVSQSPSNKVTEKGKDVELRCDPISGHTALYWYRQSLGQGLEFLIYFQGNSAPDKSGLPSDRFSAERTGGSVSTLTIQRTQQEDSAVYLCASSFKGSGEAQYFGPGTRLLVL.

This clonotype was detected only a few times. V usage is TRBV28 and J usage is TRBJ1-2; TRBD1 agrees at 9 bases. The CDR3 covers 14 residues. CDR1 MDHEN and CDR2 SYDVKM come from the germline V gene. The V gene end was trimmed by 10 bases and the J gene end by 4 bases; junction bases not matched to a gene: 10. The CDR3 here is CATTDGTGFYGYTF. The CDR3 region has the DNA TGTGCCACGACCGACGGGACAGGGTTCTATGGCTACACCTTC.

The chain carries TRBV9 and TRBJ1-3, with D maybe TRBD1 (5 bases). The CDR3 loop spans 15 amino acids. The V gene's germline CDR1 is SGDLS and CDR2 YYNGEE. Trimming left V 4 bases short and J 3 bases short, with 14 bases between. The CDR3 reads CASSPSAGGGNTIYF. CDR3 DNA: TGTGCCAGCAGCCCCTCGGCCGGGGGTGGAAACACCATATATTTT.

This chain connects TRBV11-3 to TRBJ1-1; unclear D gene. The V end lost 2 bases, the J end lost 8 bases, and 15 bases lay between the germline ends. CDR3 length: 14 residues. CDR1 is SGHNT, CDR2 YENEEA, per germline. The CDR3 spells CASSLSTRSSEAFF. The CDR3 DNA reads TGTGCCAGCAGCTTATCCACCAGGTCCTCAGAAGCTTTCTTT.

This sequence joins TRBV6-1 and TRBJ1-3; TRBD1 matches at 7 bases. V was clipped by 11 bases and J by 4 bases; unmatched bases: 11. CDR3 size: 14 residues. Germline lookup yields CDR1 MNHNS and CDR2 SASEGT. The CDR3: CAGTQGGHGNTIYF. Here the CDR3 DNA reads TGTGCCGGCACCCAGGGGGGGCACGGAAACACCATATATTTT.

The J gene is TRBJ2-5, the V gene TRBV4-2; possibly TRBD2 for D (5 bases). V was cut by 2 bases and J by 4 bases, with 14 bases left in between. CDR1 LGHNA and CDR2 YNFKEQ come from the germline V gene. The CDR3 has 15 residues. The CDR3 DNA is TGTGCCAGCAGCCAATCCGGAGGACTCTTAGAGACCCAGTACTTC. It specifies CASSQSGGLLETQYF.

This chain links TRBV2 with TRBJ2-4; TRBD1 agrees at 11 bases. The CDR3 runs 15 residues. Germline V lookup: CDR1 SNHLY, CDR2 FYNNEI. Trimming at V came to 6 bases and at J to 7 bases, leaving 8 bases not matched to a gene. The CDR3 DNA sequence: TGTGCCAGCAGGTCCGGGACAGGGGGGCTGAACATTCAGTACTTC. Protein: CASRSGTGGLNIQYF.

V is TRBV2 and J is TRBJ2-3; 7 nucleotides line up with TRBD1. The V gene end was trimmed by 9 bases and the J gene end by 5 bases; junction bases not matched to a gene: 8. CDR1 and CDR2 from the germline V gene are SNHLY and FYNNEI. The CDR3 loop spans 13 amino acids. In DNA form, the CDR3 reads TGTGCCAGACACAGGGGCTTCGGAGATACGCAGTATTTT. It encodes CARHRGFGDTQYF. Combining the CDR3 with reference TRBV2 and TRBJ2-3 gives the whole variable domain EPEVTQTPSHQVTQMGQEVILRCVPISNHLYFYWYRQILGQKVEFLVSFYNNEISEKSEIFDDQFSVERPDGSNFTLKIRSTKLEDSAMYFCARHRGFGDTQYFGPGTRLTVL.

This chain joins TRBV7-9 and TRBJ2-3; TRBD2 might be the D (5 bases). Per germline, CDR1 SEHNR and CDR2 FQNEAQ (reference sequence). There are 19 residues in the CDR3. V was pared by 0 bases and J by 0 bases, with 19 bases between. The CDR3 is CASSLANILALTSTDTQYF. Written as DNA, the CDR3 is TGTGCCAGCAGCTTAGCGAATATCCTAGCTCTAACTAGCACAGATACGCAGTATTTT.